The clone carrying this T cell receptor (beta chain) appeared a few times. Its antigen is as yet unknown. A universal primer site arose from template switching, and cDNA bore unique molecular identifiers. Via MiXCR, TCRdb re-called the 5' RACE reads, giving one row per CDR3 protein. Seen here are roughly 750,000 distinct CDR3 sequences, about 20% observed once, and the top ten hold approximately 4.3%. The entry originates in a study of identical twins. Study-wide findings and caveats: Within beta out-of-frame sequences, the excess sharing observed between twins was weaker.

The CDR3 length is 14 residues. Germline V gives CDR1 SGHTA, CDR2 FQGNSA. The germline V and J ends were trimmed by 6 bases and 7 bases, with 16 bases remaining between them. These data also formed part of another study, on T cells expressing NK-cell markers. That work contributes: CD3+CD56+NKG2C+, CD3+CD56+NKG2C- and CD3+CD56-NKG2C+ T cells, once sorted, supplied the TCR beta repertoires. These clonotypes also led the CD3+CD56-NKG2C+ fraction in a few donors.

Sequenced sample: PBMCs. This sequence was found in a woman aged 18-30 years in good health. The rearrangement uses TRBV7-2 and TRBJ2-1, with no clear D. The CDR3 DNA reads as TGTGCCAGCAGTCCACCTCCCATCAAAAATGAGCAGTTCTTC. Its protein product is CASSPPPIKNEQFF.